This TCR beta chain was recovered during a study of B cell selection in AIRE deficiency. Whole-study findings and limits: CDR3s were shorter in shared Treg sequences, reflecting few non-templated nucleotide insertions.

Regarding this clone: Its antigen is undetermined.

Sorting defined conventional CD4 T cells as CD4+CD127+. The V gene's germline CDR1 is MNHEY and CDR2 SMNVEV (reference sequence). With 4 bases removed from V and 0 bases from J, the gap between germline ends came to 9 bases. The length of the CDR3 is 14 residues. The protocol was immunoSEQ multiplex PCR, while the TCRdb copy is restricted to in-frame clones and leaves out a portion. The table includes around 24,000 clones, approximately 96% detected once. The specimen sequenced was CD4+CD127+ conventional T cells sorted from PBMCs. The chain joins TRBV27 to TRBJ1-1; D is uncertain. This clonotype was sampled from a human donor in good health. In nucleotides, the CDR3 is TGTGCCAGCAGTTCCACAGTGATGAACACTGAAGCTTTCTTT. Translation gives CASSSTVMNTEAFF.